This T cell receptor (beta chain) appears in the sequencing data of a study of blood T cell repertoires in COVID-19. Whole-study context: The origin of the acute and convalescent COVID-19 samples was the United States, Italy and Spain. T cells, B-cell-depleted T cells, or PBMCs supplied cDNA or gDNA.

Germline CDR1 MDHEN, CDR2 SYDVKM. The CDR3 is 13 residues long. Trimming removed 5 bases from V and 1 base from J, with 8 bases in between. Per the authors' pipeline: Amplification of reference gene primers provided the estimated nucleated cell counts. Assay: immunoSEQ multiplex PCR; the TCRdb copy retains only in-frame clones and omits some. That table is the source of V, J and clone size, and D and trimming were worked out from the DNA. The sample includes over 50,000 clones, 70% to 80% seen only once; the top ten take about 20%. This TCR derives from a man aged 80 or over with active or convalescent COVID-19. The source material was peripheral blood. The chain employs TRBV28 and TRBJ1-1, with D uncertain. The CDR3: CASSRQSNTEAFF. The CDR3 DNA reads as TGTGCCAGCAGTCGCCAGTCGAACACTGAAGCTTTCTTT.